The following is a T cell receptor (beta chain) sequence with its context. Its antigen is not known. The data originate from a study of tumor-infiltrating lymphocytes in primary liver carcinoma. As for the study in general: Patients' primary liver carcinoma was surgically resected. Findings and limits, study-wide: The study found tumor-adjacent and tumor-blood pairs overlapped less than tumor region pairs. When set against blood, tumors had a significantly higher top-250-clone fraction (p = 0.039).

Germline V gene lookup returns CDR1 SGHAT and CDR2 FQNNGV. This CDR3 spans 14 amino acids. Trimming stripped 6 bases from V and 4 bases from J, with 13 bases between. A primer in the constant region served to generate TCR beta cDNA from 500 to 600 ng of total RNA. Three-round nested multiplex PCR performed with slightly modified ARM-PCR produced the TCR beta libraries. The first two PCR rounds used TRBV1-TRBV30 primers with a Cbeta primer, roughly 10 cycles each. MiXCR, run by TCRdb on the multiplex PCR reads, gives a single entry per CDR3 protein. Of about 180,000 distinct CDR3 sequences listed, 50% to 75% are singletons. Germline DNA was also extracted, and blood RNA derived from unsorted whole blood.

The rearrangement joins TRBV11-2 to TRBJ1-5; maybe TRBD1 (5 bases). The sequenced sample consisted of peripheral blood. This receptor was taken from a man in his forties with primary liver carcinoma and hepatitis B virus infection. The CDR3 nucleotides read TGTGCCAGCAGACGGAGAGGGGATAATCAGCCCCAGCATTTT. As protein: CASRRRGDNQPQHF.